Presented here are 6 T cell receptor beta chains from one specimen sequenced in a study of T-cell memory formation after mild COVID-19 listed by TCRdb under 2021. The library was generated by 5' RACE. Sequencing was performed on an Illumina NovaSeq 6000. The public reads were quality trimmed at Q25 with fastp and then assembled into clones with MiXCR by TCRdb, keeping productive beta chains. Rows are combined by CDR3 protein, so each entry shows the most common genes and DNA. This sample holds under 250,000 distinct CDR3 sequences; roughly a tenth were observed only once. The top ten clones comprise approximately 2.8% of the sample. Sequenced sample: PBMCs or a T cell subset sorted from them (not recorded which). These receptors were collected from a man between 18 and 35 years old who had mild COVID-19 (a few samples of this study predate the infection). The sample titles of this study are shuffled in the database, so cell type and time point are left out; the donor was told from shared clones.

This clonotype has more than one count but fewer than ten. The rearrangement links TRBV4-1 to TRBJ2-5; D might be TRBD1 or TRBD2, each matching 5 bases. Trimming shortened V by 3 bases and J by 7 bases, and 9 bases separated the two germline ends. The CDR3 consists of 12 residues. The germline gives CDR1 MGHRA, CDR2 YSYEKL. The CDR3 here is CASSHYGGTQYF. CDR3 nucleotide sequence: TGCGCCAGCAGCCATTATGGGGGGACCCAGTACTTC.

The J gene is TRBJ2-6, the V gene TRBV10-2; the match to TRBD1 covers 7 bases. V shed 3 bases and J 4 bases; nucleotides not matched to a gene: 3. This CDR3 contains 15 residues. CDR1 is WSHSY, CDR2 SAAADI, per germline. The CDR3 coding sequence is TGCGCCAGCAGTGACACAGGGGCCGGGGCCAACGTCCTGACTTTC. Translation gives CASSDTGAGANVLTF.

This clonotype showed up just a few times. This sequence joins TRBV9 and TRBJ2-4; perhaps TRBD2 as D (6 bases). V shed 3 bases and J shed 4 bases, with 11 bases lying between them. Germline V gene lookup returns CDR1 SGDLS and CDR2 YYNGEE. The CDR3 is 14 residues long. CDR3: CASSEGGMKNIQYF. CDR3 bases: TGTGCCAGCAGCGAAGGAGGGATGAAAAACATTCAGTACTTC.

The CDR3 nucleotides are TGTGCCAGCAGCCGACAGGGGGCGGGCACTGAAGCTTTCTTT. As protein: CASSRQGAGTEAFF. The genes are TRBV12-3 or TRBV12-4 and TRBJ1-1; 10 bases are a match to TRBD1. Losses at the gene ends were 6 bases for V and 4 bases for J; bases not matched to a gene: 5. The CDR3 contains 14 residues.

The J gene is TRBJ2-2, the V gene TRBV19; 9 nucleotides match TRBD1. V lost 10 bases and J lost 3; bases outside the gene matches: 9. CDR1 is LNHDA and CDR2 is SQIVND in the germline V gene (reference sequence). The CDR3 is 15 residues long. The DNA for the CDR3 is TGTGCCACCACACTCCGGGACAGGGACACCGGGGAGCTGTTTTTT. Encoded protein: CATTLRDRDTGELFF.

The V and J genes are TRBV6-2 or TRBV6-3 and TRBJ2-4, with D hard to call. The CDR3 runs to 12 residues. With 5 bases removed from V and 4 bases from J, the gap between germline ends came to 6 bases. Looked up from germline, CDR1 is MNHEY and CDR2 is SVGEGT. CDR3 region: CASSDWKNIQYF. The CDR3 DNA is TGTGCCAGCAGTGACTGGAAAAACATTCAGTACTTC.